These T cell receptor beta chains were read from a single sample in a study of T cells after yellow fever vaccination. TCRdb processed the 5' RACE reads anew with MiXCR; each CDR3 protein has one entry. The data hold around 300,000 distinct CDR3 sequences, with 4.1% observed a single time. Specimen: PBMCs, collected 5 days after the yellow fever booster vaccination. The source of these receptors is a young man who received the YFV17D yellow fever vaccine. CDR3s include the opening cysteine and the closing phenylalanine or tryptophan. The D gene is left open where the match is weak. Rows may omit the clone size; those that give it use once, few, many or a size class.

CDR3	DNA	V	J	D	size	length
CASSSRGNEQFF	TGTGCCAGCAGCTCCCGGGGGAATGAGCAGTTCTTC	TRBV13	TRBJ2-1	NA	many	12
CAIRTDSGGETQYF	TGTGCCATCAGGACGGACAGTGGAGGGGAGACCCAGTACTTC	TRBV10-3	TRBJ2-5	NA	NA	14
CASSPPGCSGNTIYF	TGTGCCAGCTCACCACCGGGCTGCTCTGGAAACACCATATATTTT	TRBV18	TRBJ1-3	NA	NA	15
CASSPPSYNEQFF	TGCGCCAGCAGCCCTCCCTCCTACAATGAGCAGTTCTTC	TRBV5-1	TRBJ2-1	NA	NA	13
CSPTMGGTSGNTIYF	TGCAGCCCGACTATGGGGGGAACCTCTGGAAACACCATATATTTT	TRBV29-1	TRBJ1-3	NA	few	15
CAISEHTAEETQYF	TGTGCCATCAGTGAGCATACAGCGGAGGAGACCCAGTACTTC	TRBV10-3	TRBJ2-5	NA	NA	14
CAISEPRAGFVLTF	TGTGCCATCAGTGAGCCTAGGGCAGGGTTCGTCCTGACTTTC	TRBV10-3	TRBJ2-6	NA	medium-sized	14
CASSFSEGEQFF	TGCGCCAGCAGCTTTTCAGAGGGCGAGCAGTTCTTC	TRBV5-1	TRBJ2-1	NA	NA	12
CASRTLRDRRNYGYTF	TGTGCCAGCAGAACACTCCGGGACAGGCGTAACTATGGCTACACCTTC	TRBV27	TRBJ1-2	TRBD1	NA	16
CASSPLPASGVGYTF	TGTGCCAGCAGCCCCTTACCCGCTTCGGGGGTCGGCTACACCTTC	TRBV7-6	TRBJ1-2	NA	NA	15
CASSFPGRTEAFF	TGTGCCAGCAGCTTCCCAGGGAGGACTGAAGCTTTCTTT	TRBV7-9	TRBJ1-1	NA	NA	13
CASSYTTDHPRQFF	TGTGCCAGCAGTTATACAACGGATCACCCTCGGCAGTTCTTC	TRBV6-2/TRBV6-3	TRBJ2-1	NA	many	14
CASSFTGASEKLFF	TGTGCCAGCAGTTTTACAGGGGCCAGTGAAAAACTGTTTTTT	TRBV12-3/TRBV12-4	TRBJ1-4	TRBD1	many	14
CASSLTSGGAGTQYF	TGCGCCAGCAGTTTGACTAGCGGGGGGGCAGGGACCCAGTACTTC	TRBV5-1	TRBJ2-5	TRBD2	NA	15
CASSLLPGSFGGEQYF	TGTGCCAGCAGTTTGTTGCCCGGTTCGTTCGGCGGCGAGCAGTACTTC	TRBV6-5	TRBJ2-7	NA	NA	16
CASSEGKGLYGYTF	TGCGCCAGCAGTGAGGGGAAGGGGCTATATGGCTACACCTTC	TRBV10-2	TRBJ1-2	NA	many	14
CASSEGGARETQYF	TGTGCCAGCAGCGAGGGAGGGGCAAGAGAGACCCAGTACTTC	TRBV14	TRBJ2-5	TRBD2	NA	14
CASSPATTYGLQETQYF	TGTGCCAGCTCACCAGCGACTACCTACGGACTCCAAGAGACCCAGTACTTC	TRBV18	TRBJ2-5	NA	NA	17
CASIQQLGRTGELFF	TGTGCCAGCATCCAACAGCTGGGGCGCACCGGGGAGCTGTTTTTT	TRBV7-2	TRBJ2-2	NA	few	15
CASSGGEGGNTEAFF	TGTGCCAGCAGTGGGGGAGAGGGGGGTAACACTGAAGCTTTCTTT	TRBV12-3/TRBV12-4	TRBJ1-1	NA	many	15
CSVGGLAGPSYNEQFF	TGCAGCGTTGGGGGGCTAGCGGGGCCCTCCTACAATGAGCAGTTCTTC	TRBV29-1	TRBJ2-1	TRBD2	NA	16
CASSRDRGSNQPQHF	TGCGCCAGCAGCCGCGACAGGGGTAGCAATCAGCCCCAGCATTTT	TRBV4-1	TRBJ1-5	TRBD1	NA	15
CASSLSAGGGDTQYF	TGTGCCAGCAGCTTATCAGCAGGGGGTGGAGATACGCAGTATTTT	TRBV7-2	TRBJ2-3	TRBD1	NA	15
CASSRTGANTEAFF	TGTGCCAGCAGCCGGACAGGGGCGAACACTGAAGCTTTCTTT	TRBV7-6	TRBJ1-1	TRBD1	many	14